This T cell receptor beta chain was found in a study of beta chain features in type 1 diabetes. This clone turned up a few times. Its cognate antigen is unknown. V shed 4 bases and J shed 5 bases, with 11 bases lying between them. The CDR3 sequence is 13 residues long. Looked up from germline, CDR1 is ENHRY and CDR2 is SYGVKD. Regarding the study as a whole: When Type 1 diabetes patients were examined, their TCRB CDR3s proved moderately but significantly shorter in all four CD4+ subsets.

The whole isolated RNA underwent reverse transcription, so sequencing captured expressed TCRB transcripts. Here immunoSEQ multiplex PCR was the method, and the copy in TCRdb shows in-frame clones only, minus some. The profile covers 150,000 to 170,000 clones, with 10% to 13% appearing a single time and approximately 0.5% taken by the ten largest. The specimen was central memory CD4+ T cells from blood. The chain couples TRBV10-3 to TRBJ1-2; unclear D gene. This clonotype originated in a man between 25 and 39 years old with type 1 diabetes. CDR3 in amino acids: CAISGKGEYGYTF. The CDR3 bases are TGTGCCATCAGTGGTAAGGGAGAGTATGGCTACACCTTC.